The 12 T cell receptor beta chains presented below share a single source sample, sequenced in a study of shared clonotypes between healthy human individuals. Generated by immunoSEQ multiplex PCR, the TCRdb table keeps only in-frame clones and is missing some. This table has about 360,000 clones, around four fifths appearing once. The sequencing sample was made of memory CD4+ T cells sorted from blood. Sample subset: CD45RA-negative fraction. Every receptor here comes from a man under 40 in good health.

The chain carries TRBV2 and TRBJ1-2; the match to TRBD1 covers 9 bases. CDR1 is SNHLY, CDR2 FYNNEI, per germline. The CDR3 contains 13 residues. J was trimmed by 8 bases and V by 6 bases; bases with no gene match: 7. The chain's CDR3 is CASSSTGGDGYTF. The CDR3 coding sequence is TGTGCCAGCAGCAGTACAGGGGGCGACGGCTACACCTTC. The full variable domain, in which reference TRBV2 and TRBJ1-2 provide the parts outside the CDR3, is EPEVTQTPSHQVTQMGQEVILRCVPISNHLYFYWYRQILGQKVEFLVSFYNNEISEKSEIFDDQFSVERPDGSNFTLKIRSTKLEDSAMYFCASSSTGGDGYTFGSGTRLTVV.

V usage is TRBV19 and J usage is TRBJ2-7; D uncertain. CDR1 and CDR2 from the germline V gene are LNHDA and SQIVND (reference sequence). CDR3 length equals 14 residues. The ends were cut back, 6 bases at V and 0 bases at J, with 12 bases in the middle. Written as DNA, the CDR3 is TGTGCCAGTAGCTACGGACCGCGCTCCTACGAGCAGTACTTC. Translating gives CASSYGPRSYEQYF.

This rearrangement joins TRBV9 to TRBJ1-2; possible D gene TRBD1, 6 bases. Germline CDR1 SGDLS, CDR2 YYNGEE. The V gene lost 3 bases and the J gene lost 4 bases, with 16 bases spanning the gap. The CDR3 contains 15 residues. CDR3 coding DNA: TGTGCCAGCAGCGCAGATACAGGGTCTGGCTATGGCTACACCTTC. Amino acids: CASSADTGSGYGYTF.

This chain joins TRBV4-2 and TRBJ2-1; D is ambiguous. The CDR3 is 14 residues long. V was trimmed by 3 bases and J by 5 bases, leaving 11 bases between them. Germline V gene data show CDR1 as LGHNA and CDR2 as YNFKEQ. CDR3 region: CASSHRVANNEQFF. The CDR3 nucleotides are TGTGCCAGCAGCCATCGGGTAGCTAACAATGAGCAGTTCTTC.

The rearrangement links TRBV5-4 to TRBJ2-2; 11 nucleotides line up with TRBD2. This CDR3 comprises 16 residues. The V and J ends lost 4 bases and 2 bases, in that order; junction bases with no gene match: 4. Germline assignment: CDR1 SGHNT and CDR2 YYREEE (reference sequence). In nucleotides, the CDR3 is TGTGCCAGCAGCCTCGGGACTAGCGGTAACACCGGGGAGCTGTTTTTT. It yields the protein CASSLGTSGNTGELFF.

The chain has TRBV28 and TRBJ2-1, with TRBD2 as a possible D gene (6 bases). Germline V gene lookup returns CDR1 MDHEN and CDR2 SYDVKM. Trimming shortened V by 11 bases and J by 0 bases, and 14 bases separated the two germline ends. This CDR3 has 14 amino acids. The CDR3 region is CAWGDSSSYNEQFF. CDR3 nucleotide sequence: TGTGCCTGGGGGGACTCCAGCTCCTACAATGAGCAGTTCTTC.

The J gene is TRBJ2-1, the V gene TRBV5-1; D unclear. In germline, CDR1 is SGHRS, CDR2 YFSETQ. The V end lost 1 base, the J end lost 10 bases, and 6 bases lay between the germline ends. This CDR3 spans 11 amino acids. CDR3 sequence: CASSLTREQFF. The CDR3 DNA sequence: TGCGCCAGCAGCTTGACGCGGGAGCAGTTCTTC. The full variable domain, with the rest looked up from reference TRBV5-1 and TRBJ2-1, is KAGVTQTPRYLIKTRGQQVTLSCSPISGHRSVSWYQQTPGQGLQFLFEYFSETQRNKGNFPGRFSGRQFSNSRSEMNVSTLELGDSALYLCASSLTREQFFGPGTRLTVL.

V and J are TRBV6-5 and TRBJ2-6, with D unclear. Trimming stripped 2 bases from V and 0 bases from J, with 8 bases between. CDR1 and CDR2 (germline): MNHEY, SVGAGI. CDR3 size: 16 residues. The CDR3 reads CASSYNPGSGANVLTF. Written as DNA, the CDR3 is TGTGCCAGCAGTTACAACCCGGGCTCTGGGGCCAACGTCCTGACTTTC.

The chain couples TRBV30 to TRBJ2-1; D not certain. V lost 4 bases, J lost 5 bases, and 6 bases lay in between. Per germline, CDR1 GTSNPN and CDR2 SVGIG (reference sequence). CDR3 length: 11 residues. The CDR3, as DNA: TGTGCCTGGACCTACAACAATGAGCAGTTCTTC. This sequence encodes CAWTYNNEQFF.

The V gene is TRBV23-1, the J gene TRBJ2-7; no firm D call. TRBV23-1 is an ORF, with its function uncertain. The CDR3 is made up of 16 amino acids. Trimming shortened V by 0 bases and J by 1 base, and 13 bases separated the two germline ends. CDR3: CASSQSPERVSYEQYF. The CDR3 DNA sequence: TGCGCCAGCAGTCAATCTCCGGAAAGAGTTTCCTACGAGCAGTACTTC.

Ten or more counts support this clone. This chain uses TRBV6-1 with TRBJ1-1; no reliable D call. This CDR3 is built from 15 residues. Germline CDR1 is MNHNS and CDR2 is SASEGT. V lost 2 bases and J 1 base, leaving 11 bases between the germline ends. This CDR3 reads CASSERLLGNTEAFF. DNA of the CDR3: TGTGCCAGCAGTGAACGGCTGTTGGGGAACACTGAAGCTTTCTTT.

This clone was seen once. Other DNA sequences in the same sample also yield this CDR3. The chain couples TRBV5-1 to TRBJ2-1, with no clear D. V was pared by 0 bases and J by 5 bases, with 6 bases between. Per germline, CDR1 SGHRS and CDR2 YFSETQ. This CDR3 has 13 amino acids. CDR3 nucleotides: TGCGCCAGCAGCTTGGAGGTGAACAATGAGCAGTTCTTC. Translated: CASSLEVNNEQFF.